The rows below give T cell receptor beta chains drawn from one sample of a study of T cell responses to AZD1222 COVID-19 vaccine. Profiling relied on immunoSEQ multiplex PCR, and the TCRdb table lists in-frame clones only, not all of them. This repertoire shows more than 50,000 clones, roughly nine tenths found once; its top ten account for 3% to 4.5%. The starting material was peripheral blood, obtained on day 0 of AZD1222 vaccination. These TCRs come from an adult in good health. CDR3s include the opening cysteine and the closing phenylalanine or tryptophan. Each record gives: CDR3 protein, CDR3 DNA, J gene, D gene, clone size, V gene. D genes are given only for firm matches. Rows give clone size only sometimes, using once, few, many, or a class for an expanded clone.

CASSPLTGTNEKLFF TGTGCCAGCTCACCACTGACAGGAACTAATGAAAAACTGTTTTTT TRBJ1-4 - - TRBV18
CASSPDRGYEQYF TGCGCCAGCAGCCCGGACAGGGGGTACGAGCAGTACTTC TRBJ2-7 TRBD1 once TRBV5-1
CASSPGMSSYNSPLHF TGCGCCAGCAGTCCCGGGATGAGCTCCTATAATTCACCCCTCCACTTT TRBJ1-6 - - TRBV5-1
CASSLGPPGPQHF TGTGCCAGCAGCTTGGGCCCCCCGGGGCCCCAGCATTTT TRBJ1-5 - - TRBV5-6
CASTEGTGATYGYTF TGTGCCAGCACCGAGGGGACAGGGGCGACCTATGGCTACACCTTC TRBJ1-2 TRBD1 - TRBV7-9
CASSQEEGQLNTEAFF TGCGCCAGCAGCCAAGAAGAGGGACAGTTGAACACTGAAGCTTTCTTT TRBJ1-1 TRBD1 - TRBV4-1
CASSWGGPTDTQYF TGTGCCAGCAGCTGGGGCGGACCCACAGATACGCAGTATTTT TRBJ2-3 - - TRBV7-9
CASTLGRGRVETQYF TGTGCCAGCACCCTAGGGAGGGGGCGCGTAGAGACCCAGTACTTC TRBJ2-5 - once TRBV2
CASSLQGVRSPLHF TGTGCCAGCAGTTTGCAGGGGGTTCGATCACCCCTCCACTTT TRBJ1-6 TRBD1 - TRBV27
CASHTQGVIYGYTF TGTGCCAGCCATACACAGGGGGTGATCTATGGCTACACCTTC TRBJ1-2 TRBD1 - TRBV7-2
CATSWDTNSNQPQHF TGTGCCACATCATGGGATACCAATAGCAATCAGCCCCAGCATTTT TRBJ1-5 - - TRBV7-2
CASSPMGGVTEAFF TGTGCCAGCAGCCCAATGGGGGGGGTAACTGAAGCTTTCTTT TRBJ1-1 - - TRBV7-9
CASSYEGSNYGYTF TGTGCCAGCAGTTACGAGGGTTCTAACTATGGCTACACCTTC TRBJ1-2 - - TRBV6-6
CASSQDQASGALRSGYTF TGCGCCAGCAGCCAAGACCAGGCATCGGGGGCGCTTCGATCTGGCTACACCTTC TRBJ1-2 - - TRBV4-1
CASSFGPNTEAFF TGTGCCAGCAGCTTTGGCCCGAACACTGAAGCTTTCTTT TRBJ1-1 - - TRBV7-3
CASSATSAPEQFF TGTGCCAGCAGCGCGACTAGCGCCCCTGAGCAGTTCTTC TRBJ2-1 - few TRBV21-1
CASSWGTGNEQFF TGTGCCAGCAGCTGGGGCACAGGCAATGAGCAGTTCTTC TRBJ2-1 - - TRBV9
CASTPREDYGYTF TGTGCCTCCACCCCACGGGAAGACTATGGCTACACCTTC TRBJ1-2 - - TRBV10-3
CASAPGTGGSPLHF TGTGCCAGCGCCCCTGGGACAGGTGGATCACCCCTCCACTTT TRBJ1-6 TRBD1 - TRBV6-5
CSATRNYGYTF TGCAGTGCAACACGAAACTATGGCTACACCTTC TRBJ1-2 - - TRBV20-1
CASSLRGDEQFF TGTGCCAGCAGTTTGCGTGGGGATGAGCAGTTCTTC TRBJ2-1 - - TRBV6-5